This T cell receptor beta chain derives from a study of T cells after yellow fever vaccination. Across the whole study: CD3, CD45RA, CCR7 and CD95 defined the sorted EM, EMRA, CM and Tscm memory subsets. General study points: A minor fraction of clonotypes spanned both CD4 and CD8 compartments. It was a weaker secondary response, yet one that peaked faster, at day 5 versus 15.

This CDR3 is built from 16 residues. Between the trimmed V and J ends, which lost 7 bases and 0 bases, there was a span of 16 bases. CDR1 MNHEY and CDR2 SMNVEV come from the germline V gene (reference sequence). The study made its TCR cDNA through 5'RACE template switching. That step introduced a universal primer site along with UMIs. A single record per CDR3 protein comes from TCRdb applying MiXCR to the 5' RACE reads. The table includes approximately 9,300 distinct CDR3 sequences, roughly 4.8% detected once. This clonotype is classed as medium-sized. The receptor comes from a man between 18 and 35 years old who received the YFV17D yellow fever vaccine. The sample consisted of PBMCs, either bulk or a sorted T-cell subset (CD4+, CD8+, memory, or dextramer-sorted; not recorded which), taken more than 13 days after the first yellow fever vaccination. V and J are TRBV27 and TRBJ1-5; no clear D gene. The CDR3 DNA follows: TGTGCCAGCACCGCCGGAGAAACTCATAGCAATCAGCCCCAGCATTTT. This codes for CASTAGETHSNQPQHF.